This T cell receptor (beta chain) is from a study of tumor-infiltrating lymphocytes in localized non-small cell lung cancer. Whole-study context: Tumor tissue and non-adjacent uninvolved lung came from each patient. Whole-study results and caveats: Tumor T-cell fraction was not associated with recurrence-free survival. Compared with uninvolved lung, tumors showed higher T cell infiltration by TCRbeta sequencing.

This clone has just one count. The antigen remains unidentified. Repertoires were generated with immunoSEQ multiplex PCR, while TCRdb's copy carries only in-frame clones and drops some. The profile shows about 12,000 clones, approximately 80% of them singletons. V lost 0 bases and J 2 bases, leaving 16 bases between the germline ends. CDR3 length: 17 residues. Germline values: CDR1 SGDLS, CDR2 YYNGEE. The rearrangement links TRBV9 to TRBJ2-3, with D unresolved. The TCR sequence derives from a human donor with non-small cell lung cancer. The sequenced material came from lung tumor tissue. The CDR3 region has the DNA TGTGCCAGCAGCGTAGCTACGGGCATTTTACCCACAGATACGCAGTATTTT. Translating gives CASSVATGILPTDTQYF.